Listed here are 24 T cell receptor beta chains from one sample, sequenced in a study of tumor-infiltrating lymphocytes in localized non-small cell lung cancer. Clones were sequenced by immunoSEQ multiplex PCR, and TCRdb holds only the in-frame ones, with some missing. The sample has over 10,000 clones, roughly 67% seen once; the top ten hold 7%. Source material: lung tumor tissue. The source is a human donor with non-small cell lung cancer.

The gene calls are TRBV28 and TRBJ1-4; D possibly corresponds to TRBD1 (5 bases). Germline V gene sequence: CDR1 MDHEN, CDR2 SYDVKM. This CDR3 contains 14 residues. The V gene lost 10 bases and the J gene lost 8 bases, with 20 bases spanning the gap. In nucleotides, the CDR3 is TGTGCCACCGCGGTCACCGGGACGGTAGAAAAACTGTTTTTT. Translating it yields CATAVTGTVEKLFF.

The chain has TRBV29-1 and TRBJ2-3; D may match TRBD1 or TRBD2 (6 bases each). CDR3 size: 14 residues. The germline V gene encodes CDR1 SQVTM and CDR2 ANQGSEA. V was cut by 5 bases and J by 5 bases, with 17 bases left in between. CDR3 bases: TGCAGCGTTAGTTACGGGGGCCGCGGAGATACGCAGTATTTT. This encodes CSVSYGGRGDTQYF.

CDR3 in DNA: TGCGCCAGCAATTCGAGGCACAACACTGAAGCTTTCTTT. Its protein is CASNSRHNTEAFF. The chain has TRBV5-1 and TRBJ1-1; no clear D gene. This CDR3 has 13 residues. Trimming left V 6 bases short and J 2 bases short, with 11 bases between. Germline assignment: CDR1 SGHRS and CDR2 YFSETQ.

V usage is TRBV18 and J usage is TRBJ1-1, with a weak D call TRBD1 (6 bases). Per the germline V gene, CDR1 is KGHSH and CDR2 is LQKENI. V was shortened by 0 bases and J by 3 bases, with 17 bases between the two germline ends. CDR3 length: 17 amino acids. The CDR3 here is CASSPPNSAAGDTEAFF. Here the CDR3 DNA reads TGTGCCAGCTCACCACCTAATTCGGCGGCAGGGGACACTGAAGCTTTCTTT.

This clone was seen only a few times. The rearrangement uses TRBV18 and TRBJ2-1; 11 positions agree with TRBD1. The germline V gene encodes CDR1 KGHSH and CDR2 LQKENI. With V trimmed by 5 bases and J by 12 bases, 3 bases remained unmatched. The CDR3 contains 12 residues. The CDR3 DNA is TGTGCCAGCTCATCGGGACAGGGGGTGCAGTTCTTC. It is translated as CASSSGQGVQFF.

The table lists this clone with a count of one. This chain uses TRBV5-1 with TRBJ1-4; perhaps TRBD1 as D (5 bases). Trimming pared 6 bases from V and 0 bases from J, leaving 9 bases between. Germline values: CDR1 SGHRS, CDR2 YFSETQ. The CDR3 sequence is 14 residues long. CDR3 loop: CASTSGATNEKLFF. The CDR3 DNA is TGCGCCAGCACTTCGGGGGCAACTAATGAAAAACTGTTTTTT.

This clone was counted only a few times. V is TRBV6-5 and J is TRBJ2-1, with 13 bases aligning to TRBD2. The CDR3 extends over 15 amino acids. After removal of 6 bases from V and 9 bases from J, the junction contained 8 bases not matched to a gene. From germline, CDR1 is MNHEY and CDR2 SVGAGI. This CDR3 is CASSPWTSGRGEQFF. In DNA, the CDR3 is TGTGCCAGCAGCCCGTGGACTAGCGGGAGAGGTGAGCAGTTCTTC.

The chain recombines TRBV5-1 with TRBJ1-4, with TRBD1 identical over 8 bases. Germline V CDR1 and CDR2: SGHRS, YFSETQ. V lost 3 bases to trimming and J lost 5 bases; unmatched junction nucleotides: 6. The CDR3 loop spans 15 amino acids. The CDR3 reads CASSSNTGGNEKLFF. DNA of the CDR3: TGCGCCAGCAGCTCCAATACAGGGGGGAATGAAAAACTGTTTTTT.

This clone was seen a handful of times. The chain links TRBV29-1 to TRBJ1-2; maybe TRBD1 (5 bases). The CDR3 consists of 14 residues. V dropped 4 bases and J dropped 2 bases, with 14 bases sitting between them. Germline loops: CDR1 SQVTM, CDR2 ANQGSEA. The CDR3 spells CSVGNDGANYGYTF. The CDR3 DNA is TGCAGCGTTGGAAACGATGGGGCGAACTATGGCTACACCTTC.

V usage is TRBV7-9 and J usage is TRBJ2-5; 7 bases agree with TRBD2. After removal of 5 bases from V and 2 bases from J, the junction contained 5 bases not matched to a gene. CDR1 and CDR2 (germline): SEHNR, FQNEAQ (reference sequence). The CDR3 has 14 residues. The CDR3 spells CASSLGTTQETQYF. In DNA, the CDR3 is TGTGCCAGCAGCCTCGGGACTACTCAAGAGACCCAGTACTTC.

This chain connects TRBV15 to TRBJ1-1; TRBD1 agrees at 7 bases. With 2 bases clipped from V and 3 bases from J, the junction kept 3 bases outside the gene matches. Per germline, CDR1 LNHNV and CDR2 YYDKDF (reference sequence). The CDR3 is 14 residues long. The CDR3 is CATSRQGVDTEAFF. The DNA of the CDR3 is TGTGCCACCAGCAGACAGGGGGTGGACACTGAAGCTTTCTTT.

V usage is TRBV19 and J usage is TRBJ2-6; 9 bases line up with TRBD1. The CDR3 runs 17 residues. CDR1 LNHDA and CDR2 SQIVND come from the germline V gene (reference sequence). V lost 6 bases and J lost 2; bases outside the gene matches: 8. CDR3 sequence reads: CASSLRTGDAGANVLTF. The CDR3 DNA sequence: TGTGCCAGTAGCCTTAGGACAGGGGATGCTGGGGCCAACGTCCTGACTTTC.

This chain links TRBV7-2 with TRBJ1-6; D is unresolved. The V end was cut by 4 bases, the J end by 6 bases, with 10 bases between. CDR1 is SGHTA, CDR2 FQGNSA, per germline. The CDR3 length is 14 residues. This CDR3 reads CASSSGLFNSPLHF. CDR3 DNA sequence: TGTGCCAGCAGCTCCGGACTTTTTAATTCACCCCTCCACTTT.

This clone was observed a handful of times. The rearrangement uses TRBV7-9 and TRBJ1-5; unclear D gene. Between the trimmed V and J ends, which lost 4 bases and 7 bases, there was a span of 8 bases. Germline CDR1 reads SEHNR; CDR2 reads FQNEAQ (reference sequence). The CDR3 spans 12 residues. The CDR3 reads CASSYDSQPQHF. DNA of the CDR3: TGTGCCAGCAGCTATGACTCCCAGCCCCAGCATTTT.

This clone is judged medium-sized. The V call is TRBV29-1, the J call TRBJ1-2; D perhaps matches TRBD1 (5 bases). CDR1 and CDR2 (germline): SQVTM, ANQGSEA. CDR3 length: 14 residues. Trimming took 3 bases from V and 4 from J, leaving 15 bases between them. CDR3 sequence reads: CSVESLGQGYGYTF. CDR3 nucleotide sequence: TGCAGCGTTGAGTCTCTTGGGCAGGGCTATGGCTACACCTTC.

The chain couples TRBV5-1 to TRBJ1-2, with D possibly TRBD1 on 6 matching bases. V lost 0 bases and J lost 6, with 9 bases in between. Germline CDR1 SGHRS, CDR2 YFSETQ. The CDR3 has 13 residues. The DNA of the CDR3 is TGCGCCAGCAGCTTGGCAGGGGTCGATGGCTACACCTTC. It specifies CASSLAGVDGYTF.

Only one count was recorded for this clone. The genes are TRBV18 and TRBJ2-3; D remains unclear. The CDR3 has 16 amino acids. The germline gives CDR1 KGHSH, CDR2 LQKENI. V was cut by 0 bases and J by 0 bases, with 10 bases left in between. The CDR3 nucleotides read TGTGCCAGCTCACCACCGAAGACCTTTAGCACAGATACGCAGTATTTT. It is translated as CASSPPKTFSTDTQYF.

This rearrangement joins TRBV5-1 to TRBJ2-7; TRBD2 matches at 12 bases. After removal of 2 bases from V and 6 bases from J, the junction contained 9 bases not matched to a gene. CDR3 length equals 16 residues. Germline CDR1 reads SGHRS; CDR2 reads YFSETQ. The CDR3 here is CASSFRLAGGPGEQYF. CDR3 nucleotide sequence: TGCGCCAGCAGCTTCAGGCTAGCGGGAGGGCCAGGCGAGCAGTACTTC. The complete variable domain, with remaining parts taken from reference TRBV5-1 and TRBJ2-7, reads KAGVTQTPRYLIKTRGQQVTLSCSPISGHRSVSWYQQTPGQGLQFLFEYFSETQRNKGNFPGRFSGRQFSNSRSEMNVSTLELGDSALYLCASSFRLAGGPGEQYFGPGTRLTVT.

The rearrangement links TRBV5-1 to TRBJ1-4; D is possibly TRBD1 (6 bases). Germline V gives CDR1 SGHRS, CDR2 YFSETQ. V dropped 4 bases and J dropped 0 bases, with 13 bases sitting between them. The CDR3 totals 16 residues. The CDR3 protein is CASSPRQAATNEKLFF. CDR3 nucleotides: TGCGCCAGCAGCCCCCGACAGGCCGCAACTAATGAAAAACTGTTTTTT.

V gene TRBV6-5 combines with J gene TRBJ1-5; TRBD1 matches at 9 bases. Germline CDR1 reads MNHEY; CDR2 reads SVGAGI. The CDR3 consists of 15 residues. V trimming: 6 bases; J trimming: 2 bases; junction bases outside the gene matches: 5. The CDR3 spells CASRATGGRNQPQHF. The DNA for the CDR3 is TGTGCCAGCAGAGCTACAGGGGGCCGCAATCAGCCCCAGCATTTT.

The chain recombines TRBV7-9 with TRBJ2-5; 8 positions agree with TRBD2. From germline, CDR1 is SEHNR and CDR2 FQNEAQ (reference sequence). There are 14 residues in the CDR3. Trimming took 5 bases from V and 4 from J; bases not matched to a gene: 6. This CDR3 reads CASSPPGLGETQYF. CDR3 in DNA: TGTGCCAGCAGCCCTCCGGGACTAGGAGAGACCCAGTACTTC.

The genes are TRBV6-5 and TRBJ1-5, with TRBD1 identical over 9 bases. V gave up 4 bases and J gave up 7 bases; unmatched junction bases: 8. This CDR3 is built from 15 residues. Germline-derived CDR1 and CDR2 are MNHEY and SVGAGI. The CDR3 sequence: CASSSSWTGEQPQHF. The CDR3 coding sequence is TGTGCCAGCAGTTCATCTTGGACAGGGGAGCAGCCCCAGCATTTT.

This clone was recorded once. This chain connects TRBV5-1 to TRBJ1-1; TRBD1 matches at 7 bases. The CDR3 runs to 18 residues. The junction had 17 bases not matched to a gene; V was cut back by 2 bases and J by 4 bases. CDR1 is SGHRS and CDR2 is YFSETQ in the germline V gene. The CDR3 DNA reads TGCGCCAGCAGCTTAACCCGGGACAGAATACCCCGGCCCACTGAAGCTTTCTTT. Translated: CASSLTRDRIPRPTEAFF. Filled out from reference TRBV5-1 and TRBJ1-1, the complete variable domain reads KAGVTQTPRYLIKTRGQQVTLSCSPISGHRSVSWYQQTPGQGLQFLFEYFSETQRNKGNFPGRFSGRQFSNSRSEMNVSTLELGDSALYLCASSLTRDRIPRPTEAFFGQGTRLTVV.

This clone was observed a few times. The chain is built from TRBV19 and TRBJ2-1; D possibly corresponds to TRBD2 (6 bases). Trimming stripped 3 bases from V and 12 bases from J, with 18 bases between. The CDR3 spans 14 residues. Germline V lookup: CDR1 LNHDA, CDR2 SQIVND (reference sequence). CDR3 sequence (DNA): TGTGCCAGTAGTATCCCGGGACTCATACGCGTGCAGTTCTTC. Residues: CASSIPGLIRVQFF.